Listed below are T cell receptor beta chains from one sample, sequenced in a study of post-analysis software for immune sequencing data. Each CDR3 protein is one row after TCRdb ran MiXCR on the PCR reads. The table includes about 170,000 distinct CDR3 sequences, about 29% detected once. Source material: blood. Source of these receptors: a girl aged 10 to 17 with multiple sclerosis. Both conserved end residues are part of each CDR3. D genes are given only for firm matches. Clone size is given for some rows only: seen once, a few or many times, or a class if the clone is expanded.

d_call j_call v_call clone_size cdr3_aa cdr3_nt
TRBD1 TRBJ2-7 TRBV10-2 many CASSESYRGSYEQYF TGCGCCAGCAGTGAGAGTTACAGGGGCTCCTACGAGCAGTACTTC
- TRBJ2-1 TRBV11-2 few CASSLPSTGWSEQFF TGTGCCAGCAGCCTACCATCGACTGGTTGGAGTGAGCAGTTCTTC
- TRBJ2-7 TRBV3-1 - CASSQVQEGHDEQYF TGTGCCAGCAGCCAAGTGCAGGAGGGCCACGACGAGCAGTACTTC
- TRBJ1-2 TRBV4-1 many CASSQIDGNYGYTF TGCGCCAGCAGTCAAATTGACGGAAACTATGGCTACACCTTC
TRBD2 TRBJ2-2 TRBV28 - CASSFPSGITGELFF TGTGCCAGCAGTTTCCCTAGCGGGATAACCGGGGAGCTGTTTTTT
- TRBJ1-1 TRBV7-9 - CASSLVADTEAFF TGTGCCAGCAGCTTAGTTGCGGACACTGAAGCTTTCTTT
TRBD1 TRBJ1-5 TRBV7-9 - CASSVEGQGNQPQHF TGTGCCAGCAGCGTAGAGGGACAGGGTAACCAGCCCCAGCATTTT
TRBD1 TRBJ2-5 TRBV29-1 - CSGGQGLIETQYF TGCAGCGGGGGACAGGGGTTGATCGAGACCCAGTACTTC
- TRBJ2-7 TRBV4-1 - CASSPLRAGRWYEQYF TGCGCCAGCAGCCCCTTGAGGGCGGGACGTTGGTACGAGCAGTACTTC
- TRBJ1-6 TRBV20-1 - CSARSADRSLLNSPLHF TGCAGTGCTAGATCGGCAGACAGGTCGCTTCTCAATTCACCCCTCCACTTT
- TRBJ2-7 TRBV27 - CASSFRILGGLDEQYF TGTGCCAGCAGTTTCCGTATCCTTGGGGGTTTGGACGAGCAGTACTTC
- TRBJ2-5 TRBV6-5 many CASSQGPVELTQYF TGTGCCAGCAGCCAAGGACCCGTTGAGCTGACCCAGTACTTC
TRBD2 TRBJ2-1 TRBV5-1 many CASSLTSGSWNEQFF TGCGCCAGCAGCTTGACTAGCGGGAGTTGGAATGAGCAGTTCTTC
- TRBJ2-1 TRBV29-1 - CSGGDWSSYNEQFF TGCAGTGGTGGTGACTGGAGCTCCTACAACGAGCAGTTCTTC
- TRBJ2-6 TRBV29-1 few CSVQWAGANVLTF TGCAGCGTCCAATGGGCTGGGGCCAACGTCCTGACTTTC
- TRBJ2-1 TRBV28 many CATRDVSYNEQFF TGTGCCACCAGGGACGTTTCCTACAATGAGCAGTTCTTC
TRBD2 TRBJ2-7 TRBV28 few CASSLVTSGGYEQYF TGTGCCAGCAGTTTAGTGACTAGCGGGGGCTACGAGCAGTACTTC
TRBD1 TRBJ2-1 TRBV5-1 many CASSLRAGGRPNEQFF TGCGCCAGCAGCTTGCGGGCAGGGGGCAGGCCCAATGAGCAGTTCTTC
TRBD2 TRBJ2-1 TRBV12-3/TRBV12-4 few CASRTSSGTSLNNEQFF TGTGCCAGCAGGACCTCTTCCGGGACTAGCCTCAATAATGAGCAGTTCTTC
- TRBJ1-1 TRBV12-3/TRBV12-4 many CASRSSWNTEAFF TGTGCCAGCAGGTCCAGCTGGAACACTGAAGCTTTCTTT
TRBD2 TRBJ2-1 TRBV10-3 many CATRPGTSGRTEQFF TGTGCCACCCGGCCCGGGACTAGCGGGAGAACTGAGCAGTTCTTC
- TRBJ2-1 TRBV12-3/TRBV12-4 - CASGRGGSSYEQFF TGTGCCAGCGGAAGAGGCGGTAGCTCCTACGAGCAGTTCTTC
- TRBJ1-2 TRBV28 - CASSLTGNGYTF TGTGCCAGCAGTTTAACTGGGAATGGCTACACCTTC
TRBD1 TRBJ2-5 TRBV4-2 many CASSQEYDRVETQYF TGTGCCAGCAGCCAAGAGTATGACAGGGTAGAGACCCAGTACTTC
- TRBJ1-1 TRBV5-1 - CASPYTGAFF TGCGCCAGCCCTTATACCGGGGCTTTCTTT
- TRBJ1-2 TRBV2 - CASSAQGTRGYTF TGTGCCAGCAGTGCACAGGGAACGAGAGGCTACACCTTC
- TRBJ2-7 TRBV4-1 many CASSQGPAYEQYF TGCGCCAGCAGCCAAGGGCCAGCCTACGAGCAGTACTTC
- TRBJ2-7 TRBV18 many CASSNGPYEQYF TGTGCCAGCTCAAACGGACCCTACGAGCAGTACTTC
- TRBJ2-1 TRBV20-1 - CSAGTISSYNEQFF TGCAGTGCCGGGACGATCTCCTCCTACAATGAGCAGTTCTTC
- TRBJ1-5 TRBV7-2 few CASSLVSGRNNQPQHF TGTGCCAGCAGCTTAGTATCGGGACGGAACAATCAGCCCCAGCATTTT
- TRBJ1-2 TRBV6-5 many CASSSWHPDGYTF TGTGCCAGCAGTTCATGGCACCCGGATGGCTACACCTTC
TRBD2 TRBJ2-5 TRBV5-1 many CASSPTLAGEETQYF TGCGCCAGCAGCCCCACACTAGCGGGAGAAGAGACCCAGTACTTC
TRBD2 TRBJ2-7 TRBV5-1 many CASSLGGLALRSYEQYF TGCGCCAGCAGCTTGGGGGGACTAGCCCTACGCTCCTACGAGCAGTACTTC
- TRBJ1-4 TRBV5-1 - CASSLAGQWEGTNEKLFF TGCGCCAGCAGCTTGGCCGGACAGTGGGAGGGGACTAATGAAAAACTGTTTTTT
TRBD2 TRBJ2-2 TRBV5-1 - CASSPQLAGANTGELFF TGCGCCAGCAGCCCTCAGCTAGCGGGGGCCAACACCGGGGAGCTGTTTTTT
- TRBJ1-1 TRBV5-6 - CASIQWGVWTEAFF TGTGCCAGCATTCAGTGGGGGGTTTGGACTGAAGCTTTCTTT
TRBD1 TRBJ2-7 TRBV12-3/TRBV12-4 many CASSPGQGVGEQYF TGTGCCAGCAGCCCGGGACAGGGGGTAGGCGAGCAGTACTTC
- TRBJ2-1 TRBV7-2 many CASSVTTALEGLGNEQFF TGTGCCAGCAGCGTAACGACAGCGTTGGAGGGCCTGGGAAATGAGCAGTTCTTC
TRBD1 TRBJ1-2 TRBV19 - CATSDPGGASADHYGYTF TGTGCCACTTCCGACCCAGGGGGCGCAAGTGCGGACCACTATGGCTACACCTTC
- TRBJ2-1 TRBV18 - CASQQDLDNEQFF TGTGCCAGCCAGCAGGACCTAGACAATGAGCAGTTCTTC
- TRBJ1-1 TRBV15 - CATSRERQIDTEAFF TGTGCCACCAGCAGAGAACGGCAGATAGACACTGAAGCTTTCTTT
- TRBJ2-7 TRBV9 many CASSVGAVSSYEQYF TGTGCCAGCAGCGTAGGGGCGGTCTCCTCCTACGAGCAGTACTTC
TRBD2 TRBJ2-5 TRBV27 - CASSLSSPGLAPYNEQYF TGTGCCAGCAGTTTGAGCTCACCGGGACTAGCCCCCTACAATGAGCAGTACTTC
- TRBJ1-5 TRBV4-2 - CASSPIGKDGGPQHF TGTGCCAGCAGCCCCATAGGGAAGGACGGCGGGCCCCAGCATTTT
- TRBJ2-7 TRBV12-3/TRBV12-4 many CASSEQGAIYEQYF TGTGCCAGCAGTGAACAGGGTGCGATCTACGAGCAGTACTTC
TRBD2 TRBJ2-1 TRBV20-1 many CSARTATSGRVYEQFF TGCAGTGCCCGGACAGCGACTAGCGGGAGGGTCTATGAGCAGTTCTTC
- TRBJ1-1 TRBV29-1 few CSGRNTEAFF TGCAGCGGAAGGAACACTGAAGCTTTCTTT
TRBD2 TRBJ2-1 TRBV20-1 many CSARARDCGTSWEFF TGCAGTGCTAGAGCCAGAGACTGTGGGACTAGTTGGGAGTTCTTC
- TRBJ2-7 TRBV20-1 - CSARQVNYNEQYF TGCAGTGCTAGACAGGTGAACTACAATGAGCAGTACTTC
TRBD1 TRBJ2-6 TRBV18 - CASSPFRTGGAGANVLTF TGTGCCAGCTCACCATTCCGGACAGGGGGCGCTGGGGCCAACGTCCTGACTTTC
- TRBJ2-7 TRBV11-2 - CASSLKPLWGARYEQYF TGTGCCAGCAGCCTCAAACCTTTGTGGGGGGCACGGTACGAGCAGTACTTC
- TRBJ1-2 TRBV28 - CASSLRGAGYTF TGTGCCAGCAGCCTACGGGGGGCGGGCTACACCTTC
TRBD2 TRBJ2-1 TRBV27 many CASSPIGTSGTYNEQFF TGTGCCAGCAGTCCTATCGGGACTAGCGGGACCTACAATGAGCAGTTCTTC
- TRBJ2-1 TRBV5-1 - CASTRPICNEQFF TGCGCCAGCACCAGACCCATATGCAATGAGCAGTTCTTC
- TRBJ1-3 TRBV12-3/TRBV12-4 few CASSFGGPGNTIYF TGTGCCAGCAGTTTCGGGGGGCCCGGAAACACCATATATTTT
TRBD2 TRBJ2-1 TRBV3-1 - CASSPLADGFSYNEQFF TGTGCCAGCAGCCCGCTAGCGGACGGATTCTCCTACAATGAGCAGTTCTTC
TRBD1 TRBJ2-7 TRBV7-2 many CASSSRTGPYEQYF TGTGCCAGCAGCTCCCGGACAGGGCCCTACGAGCAGTACTTC
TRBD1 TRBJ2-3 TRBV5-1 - CASSRDRASDTQYF TGCGCCAGCAGTAGGGACAGAGCTTCAGATACGCAGTATTTT
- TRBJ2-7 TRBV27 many CASSFFFGSSYEQYF TGTGCCAGCAGTTTTTTTTTCGGCAGCTCCTACGAGCAGTACTTC
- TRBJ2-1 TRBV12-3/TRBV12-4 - CASRQGGTVDERFF TGTGCCAGCAGGCAGGGCGGGACAGTTGATGAGCGGTTCTTC